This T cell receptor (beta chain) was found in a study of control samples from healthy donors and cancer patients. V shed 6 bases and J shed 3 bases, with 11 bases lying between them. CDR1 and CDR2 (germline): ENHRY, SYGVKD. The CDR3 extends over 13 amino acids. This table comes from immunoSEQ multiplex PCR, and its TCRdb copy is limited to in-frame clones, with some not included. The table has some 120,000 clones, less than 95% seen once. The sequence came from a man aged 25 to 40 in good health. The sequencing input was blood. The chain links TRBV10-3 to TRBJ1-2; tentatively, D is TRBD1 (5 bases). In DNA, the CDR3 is TGTGCCATCAGGGGCAGGGAGTACTATGGCTACACCTTC. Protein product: CAIRGREYYGYTF.